Below, one T cell receptor (beta chain) is given with its context. The data stem from a study of blood T cell repertoires in COVID-19. For the study at large: Collection of acute and convalescent COVID-19 samples took place in the United States, Italy and Spain. PBMCs, B-cell-depleted T cells, or T cells provided the cDNA or gDNA that made up the material.

The CDR3 runs to 14 residues. Germline V CDR1 and CDR2: SGHRS, YFSETQ. Trimming cost V 0 bases and J 7 bases; bases outside gene matches: 4. As handled by the study authors: It was from reference gene primer amplification that nucleated cell counts were estimated. The repertoire was sequenced with immunoSEQ multiplex PCR; TCRdb's copy has only in-frame clones and lacks some. V, J and clone size were drawn from that table, and D and trimming were deduced from the DNA. The sample has some 240,000 clones, about 86% seen once. This receptor was taken from a woman of 80 years or more with acute or convalescent COVID-19. The J gene is TRBJ1-5, the V gene TRBV5-1, with 7 nucleotides matching TRBD1. Sequencing was done on a sample of peripheral blood. As DNA, the CDR3 is TGCGCCAGCAGCTTGGGGTCAGGGGGGCAGCCCCAGCATTTT. Translating gives CASSLGSGGQPQHF.